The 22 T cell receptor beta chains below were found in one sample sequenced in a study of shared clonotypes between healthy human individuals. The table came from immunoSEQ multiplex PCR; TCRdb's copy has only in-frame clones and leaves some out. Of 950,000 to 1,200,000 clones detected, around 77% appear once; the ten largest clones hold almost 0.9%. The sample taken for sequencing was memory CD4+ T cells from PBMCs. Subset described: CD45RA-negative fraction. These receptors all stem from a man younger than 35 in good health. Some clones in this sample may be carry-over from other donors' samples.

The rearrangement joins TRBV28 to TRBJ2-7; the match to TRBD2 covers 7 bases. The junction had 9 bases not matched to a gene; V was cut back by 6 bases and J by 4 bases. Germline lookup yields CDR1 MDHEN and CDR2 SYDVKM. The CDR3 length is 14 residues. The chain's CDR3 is CASSTGTIPYEQYF. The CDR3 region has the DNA TGTGCCAGCAGCACCGGGACTATCCCTTACGAGCAGTACTTC.

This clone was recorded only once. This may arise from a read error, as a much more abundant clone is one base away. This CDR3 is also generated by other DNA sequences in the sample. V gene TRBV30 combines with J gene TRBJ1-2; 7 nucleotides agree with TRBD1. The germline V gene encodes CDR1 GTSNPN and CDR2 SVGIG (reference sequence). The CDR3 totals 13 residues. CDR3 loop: CAWSTGTAYGYTF. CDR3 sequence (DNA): TGTGCTTGGAGTACCGGGACAGCCTATGGCTACACCTTC.

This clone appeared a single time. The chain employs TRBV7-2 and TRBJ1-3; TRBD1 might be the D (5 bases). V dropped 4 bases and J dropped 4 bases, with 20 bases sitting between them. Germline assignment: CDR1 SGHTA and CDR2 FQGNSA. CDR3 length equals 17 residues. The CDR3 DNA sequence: TGTGCCAGCAGCTCCCTTAACCGGGGCAGGGAAGGAAACACCATATATTTT. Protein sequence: CASSSLNRGREGNTIYF.

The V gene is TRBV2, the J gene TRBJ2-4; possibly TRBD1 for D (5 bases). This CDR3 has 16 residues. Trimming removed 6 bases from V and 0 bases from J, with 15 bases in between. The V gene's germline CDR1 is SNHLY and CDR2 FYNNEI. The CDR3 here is CASRDRYAIAKNIQYF. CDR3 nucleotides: TGTGCCAGCAGAGACAGATACGCAATAGCCAAAAACATTCAGTACTTC. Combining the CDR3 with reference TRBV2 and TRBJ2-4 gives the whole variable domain EPEVTQTPSHQVTQMGQEVILRCVPISNHLYFYWYRQILGQKVEFLVSFYNNEISEKSEIFDDQFSVERPDGSNFTLKIRSTKLEDSAMYFCASRDRYAIAKNIQYFGAGTRLSVL.

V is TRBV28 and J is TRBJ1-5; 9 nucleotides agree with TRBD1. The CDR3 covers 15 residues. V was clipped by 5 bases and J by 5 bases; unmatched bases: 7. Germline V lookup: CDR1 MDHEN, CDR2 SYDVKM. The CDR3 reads CASSISNRGHQPQHF. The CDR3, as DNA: TGTGCCAGCAGTATTAGTAACAGGGGGCATCAGCCCCAGCATTTT. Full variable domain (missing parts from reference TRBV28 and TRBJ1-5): DVKVTQSSRYLVKRTGEKVFLECVQDMDHENMFWYRQDPGLGLRLIYFSYDVKMKEKGDIPEGYSVSREKKERFSLILESASTNQTSMYLCASSISNRGHQPQHFGDGTRLSIL.

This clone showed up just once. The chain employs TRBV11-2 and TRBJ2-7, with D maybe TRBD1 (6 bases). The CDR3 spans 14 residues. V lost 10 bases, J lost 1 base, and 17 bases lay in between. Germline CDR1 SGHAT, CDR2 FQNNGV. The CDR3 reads CATSGQTISYEQYF. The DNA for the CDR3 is TGTGCCACCTCAGGACAGACGATTTCCTACGAGCAGTACTTC.

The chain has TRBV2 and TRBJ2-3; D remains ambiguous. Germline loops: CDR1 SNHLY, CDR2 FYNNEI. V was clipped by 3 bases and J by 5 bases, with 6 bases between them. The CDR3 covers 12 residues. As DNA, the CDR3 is TGTGCCAGCAGTGAGATGAGAGATACGCAGTATTTT. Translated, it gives CASSEMRDTQYF. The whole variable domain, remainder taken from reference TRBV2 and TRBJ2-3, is EPEVTQTPSHQVTQMGQEVILRCVPISNHLYFYWYRQILGQKVEFLVSFYNNEISEKSEIFDDQFSVERPDGSNFTLKIRSTKLEDSAMYFCASSEMRDTQYFGPGTRLTVL.

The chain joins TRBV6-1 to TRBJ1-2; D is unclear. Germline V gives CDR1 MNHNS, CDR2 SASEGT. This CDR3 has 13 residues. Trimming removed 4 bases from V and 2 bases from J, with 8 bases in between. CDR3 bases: TGTGCCAGCAGTGGACAACGGAACTATGGCTACACCTTC. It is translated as CASSGQRNYGYTF.

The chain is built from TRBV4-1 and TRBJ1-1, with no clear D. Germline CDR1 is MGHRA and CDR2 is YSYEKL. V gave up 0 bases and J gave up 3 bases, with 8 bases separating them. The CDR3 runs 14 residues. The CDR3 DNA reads TGCGCCAGCAGCCAAGATCTAGGGTACACTGAAGCTTTCTTT. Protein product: CASSQDLGYTEAFF.

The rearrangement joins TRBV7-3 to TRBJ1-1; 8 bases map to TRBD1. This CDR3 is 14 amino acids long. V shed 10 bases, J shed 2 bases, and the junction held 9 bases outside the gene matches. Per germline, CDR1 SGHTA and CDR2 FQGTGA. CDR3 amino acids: CATALTGGNTEAFF. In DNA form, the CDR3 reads TGTGCCACCGCTCTAACAGGGGGAAACACTGAAGCTTTCTTT.

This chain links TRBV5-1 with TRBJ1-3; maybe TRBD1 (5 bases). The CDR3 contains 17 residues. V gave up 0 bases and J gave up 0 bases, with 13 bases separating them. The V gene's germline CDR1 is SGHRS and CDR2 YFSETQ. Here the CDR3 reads CASSLAPGGSSGNTIYF. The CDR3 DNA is TGCGCCAGCAGCTTGGCTCCGGGGGGAAGCTCTGGAAACACCATATATTTT.

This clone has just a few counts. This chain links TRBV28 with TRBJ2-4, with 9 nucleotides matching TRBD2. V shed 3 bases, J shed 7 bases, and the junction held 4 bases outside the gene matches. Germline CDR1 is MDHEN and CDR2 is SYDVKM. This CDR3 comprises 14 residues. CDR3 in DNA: TGTGCCAGCAGTTTGATCAGCGGGAGGAACATTCAGTACTTC. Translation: CASSLISGRNIQYF. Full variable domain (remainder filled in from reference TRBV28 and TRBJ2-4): DVKVTQSSRYLVKRTGEKVFLECVQDMDHENMFWYRQDPGLGLRLIYFSYDVKMKEKGDIPEGYSVSREKKERFSLILESASTNQTSMYLCASSLISGRNIQYFGAGTRLSVL.

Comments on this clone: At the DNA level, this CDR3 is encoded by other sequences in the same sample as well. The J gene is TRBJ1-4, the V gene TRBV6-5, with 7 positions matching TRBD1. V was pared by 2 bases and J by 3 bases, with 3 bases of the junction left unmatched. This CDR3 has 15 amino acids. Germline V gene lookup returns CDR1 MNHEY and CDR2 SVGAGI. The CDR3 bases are TGTGCCAGCAGTTACGGAGGGGGCTCTAATGAAAAACTGTTTTTT. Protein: CASSYGGGSNEKLFF.

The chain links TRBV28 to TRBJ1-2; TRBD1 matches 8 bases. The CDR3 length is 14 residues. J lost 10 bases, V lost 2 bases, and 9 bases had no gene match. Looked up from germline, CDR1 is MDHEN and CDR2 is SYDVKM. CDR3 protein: CASSLGTGSRDYTF. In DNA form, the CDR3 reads TGTGCCAGCAGTTTAGGGACAGGCTCGAGGGACTACACCTTC.

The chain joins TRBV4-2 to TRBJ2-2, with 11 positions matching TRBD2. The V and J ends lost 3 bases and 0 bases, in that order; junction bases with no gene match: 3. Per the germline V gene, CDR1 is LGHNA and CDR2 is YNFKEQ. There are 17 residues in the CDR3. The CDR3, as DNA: TGTGCCAGCAGCCAGGGACTAGCGGACGCGAACACCGGGGAGCTGTTTTTT. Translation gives CASSQGLADANTGELFF.

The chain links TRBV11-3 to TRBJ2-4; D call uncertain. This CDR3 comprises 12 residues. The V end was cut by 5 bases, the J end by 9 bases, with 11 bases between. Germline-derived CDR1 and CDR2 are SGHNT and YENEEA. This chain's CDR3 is CASSPGLGIQYF. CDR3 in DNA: TGTGCCAGCAGCCCGGGTCTGGGCATTCAGTACTTC.

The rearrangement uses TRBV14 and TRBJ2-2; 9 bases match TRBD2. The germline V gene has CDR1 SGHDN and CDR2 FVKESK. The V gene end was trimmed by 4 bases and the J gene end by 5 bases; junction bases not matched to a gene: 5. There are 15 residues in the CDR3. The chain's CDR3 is CASSRAGGWTGELFF. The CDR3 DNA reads TGTGCCAGCAGCCGTGCGGGAGGGTGGACCGGGGAGCTGTTTTTT.

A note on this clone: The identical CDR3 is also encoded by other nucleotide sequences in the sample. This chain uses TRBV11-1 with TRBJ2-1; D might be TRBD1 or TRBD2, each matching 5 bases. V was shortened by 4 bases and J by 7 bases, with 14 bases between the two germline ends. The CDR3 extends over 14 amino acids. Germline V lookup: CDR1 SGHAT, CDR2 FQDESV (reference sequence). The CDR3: CASSSRDRGNEQFF. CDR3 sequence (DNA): TGTGCCAGCAGCTCCCGGGACCGCGGGAATGAGCAGTTCTTC. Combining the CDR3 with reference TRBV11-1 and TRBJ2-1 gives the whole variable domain EAEVAQSPRYKITEKSQAVAFWCDPISGHATLYWYRQILGQGPELLVQFQDESVVDDSQLPKDRFSAERLKGVDSTLKIQPAELGDSAMYLCASSSRDRGNEQFFGPGTRLTVL.

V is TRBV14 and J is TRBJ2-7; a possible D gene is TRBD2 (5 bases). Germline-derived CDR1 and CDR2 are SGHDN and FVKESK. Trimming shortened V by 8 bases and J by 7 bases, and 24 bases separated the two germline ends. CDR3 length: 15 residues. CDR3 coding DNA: TGTGCCAGCTCCTCCCTCATTAGCGCTGGTTGGGAGCAGTACTTC. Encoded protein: CASSSLISAGWEQYF. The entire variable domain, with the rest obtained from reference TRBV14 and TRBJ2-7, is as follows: EAGVTQFPSHSVIEKGQTVTLRCDPISGHDNLYWYRRVMGKEIKFLLHFVKESKQDESGMPNNRFLAERTGGTYSTLKVQPAELEDSGVYFCASSSLISAGWEQYFGPGTRLTVT.

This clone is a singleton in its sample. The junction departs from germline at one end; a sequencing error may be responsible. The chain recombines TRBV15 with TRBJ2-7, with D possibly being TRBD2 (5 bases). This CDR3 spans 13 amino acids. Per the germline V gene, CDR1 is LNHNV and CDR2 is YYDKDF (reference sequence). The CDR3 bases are TGTGCCACCAGCGGAGACCATTCGGGATTGAAGTACTTC. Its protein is CATSGDHSGLKYF.

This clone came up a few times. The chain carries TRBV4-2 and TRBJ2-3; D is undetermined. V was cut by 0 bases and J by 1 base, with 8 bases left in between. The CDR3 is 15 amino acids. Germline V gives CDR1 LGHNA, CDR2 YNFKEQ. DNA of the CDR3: TGTGCCAGCAGCCAAGACCCCCACGGCACAGATACGCAGTATTTT. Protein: CASSQDPHGTDTQYF.

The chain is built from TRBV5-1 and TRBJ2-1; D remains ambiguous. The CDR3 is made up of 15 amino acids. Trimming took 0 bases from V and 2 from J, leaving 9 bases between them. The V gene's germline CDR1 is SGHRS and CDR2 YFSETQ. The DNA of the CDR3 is TGCGCCAGCAGCTTGGCCAACAGTCCCTACAATGAGCAGTTCTTC. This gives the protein CASSLANSPYNEQFF. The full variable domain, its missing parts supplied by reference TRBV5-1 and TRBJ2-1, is KAGVTQTPRYLIKTRGQQVTLSCSPISGHRSVSWYQQTPGQGLQFLFEYFSETQRNKGNFPGRFSGRQFSNSRSEMNVSTLELGDSALYLCASSLANSPYNEQFFGPGTRLTVL.